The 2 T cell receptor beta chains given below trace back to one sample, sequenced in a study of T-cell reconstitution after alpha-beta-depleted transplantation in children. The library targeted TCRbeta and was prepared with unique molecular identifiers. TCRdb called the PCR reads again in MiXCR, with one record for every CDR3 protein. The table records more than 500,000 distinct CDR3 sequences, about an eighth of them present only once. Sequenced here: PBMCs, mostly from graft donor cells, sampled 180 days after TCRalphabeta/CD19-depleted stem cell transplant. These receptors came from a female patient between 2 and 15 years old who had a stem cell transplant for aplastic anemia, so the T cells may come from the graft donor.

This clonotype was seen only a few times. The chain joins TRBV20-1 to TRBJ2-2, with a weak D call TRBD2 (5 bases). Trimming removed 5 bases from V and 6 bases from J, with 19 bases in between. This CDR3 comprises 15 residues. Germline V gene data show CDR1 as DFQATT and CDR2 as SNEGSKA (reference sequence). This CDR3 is CSAHPSGQEAGELFF. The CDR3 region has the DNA TGCAGTGCTCATCCCTCTGGGCAGGAGGCCGGGGAGCTGTTTTTT.

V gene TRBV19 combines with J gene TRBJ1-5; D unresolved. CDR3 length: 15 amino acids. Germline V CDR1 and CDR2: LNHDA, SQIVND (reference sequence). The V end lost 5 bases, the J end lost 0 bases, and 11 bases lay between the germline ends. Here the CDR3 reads CASSSGLLSNQPQHF. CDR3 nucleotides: TGTGCCAGTAGTTCCGGACTTCTTAGCAATCAGCCCCAGCATTTT. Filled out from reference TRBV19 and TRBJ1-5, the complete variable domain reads DGGITQSPKYLFRKEGQNVTLSCEQNLNHDAMYWYRQDPGQGLRLIYYSQIVNDFQKGDIAEGYSVSREKKESFPLTVTSAQKNPTAFYLCASSSGLLSNQPQHFGDGTRLSIL.